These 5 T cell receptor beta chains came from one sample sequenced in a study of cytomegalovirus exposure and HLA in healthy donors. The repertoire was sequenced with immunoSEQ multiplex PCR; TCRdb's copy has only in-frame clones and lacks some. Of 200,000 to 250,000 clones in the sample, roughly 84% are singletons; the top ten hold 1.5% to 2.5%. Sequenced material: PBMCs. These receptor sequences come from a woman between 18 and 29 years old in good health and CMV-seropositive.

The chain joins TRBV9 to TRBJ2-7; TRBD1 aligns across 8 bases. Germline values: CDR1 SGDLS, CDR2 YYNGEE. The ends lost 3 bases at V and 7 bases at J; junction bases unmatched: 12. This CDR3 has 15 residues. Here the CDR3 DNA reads TGTGCCAGCAGCGACCCCGGGACAGGTACTCGGGAGCAGTACTTC. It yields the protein CASSDPGTGTREQYF. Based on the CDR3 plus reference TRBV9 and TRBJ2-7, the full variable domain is DSGVTQTPKHLITATGQRVTLRCSPRSGDLSVYWYQQSLDQGLQFLIQYYNGEERAKGNILERFSAQQFPDLHSELNLSSLELGDSALYFCASSDPGTGTREQYFGPGTRLTVT.

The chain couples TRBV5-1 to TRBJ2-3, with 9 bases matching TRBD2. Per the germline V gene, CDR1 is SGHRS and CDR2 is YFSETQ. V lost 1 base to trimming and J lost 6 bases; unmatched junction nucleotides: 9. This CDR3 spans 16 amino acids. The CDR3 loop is CASSLSSLAGVDTQYF. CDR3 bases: TGCGCCAGCAGCTTGTCATCACTAGCGGGTGTGGATACGCAGTATTTT.

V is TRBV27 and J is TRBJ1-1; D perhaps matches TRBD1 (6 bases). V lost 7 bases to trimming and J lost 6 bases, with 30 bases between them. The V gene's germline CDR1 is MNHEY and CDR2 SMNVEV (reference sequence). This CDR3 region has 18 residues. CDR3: CASTLSGPGGRSPPEAFF. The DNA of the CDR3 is TGTGCCAGCACCCTAAGCGGTCCGGGGGGCCGGTCACCCCCTGAAGCTTTCTTT.

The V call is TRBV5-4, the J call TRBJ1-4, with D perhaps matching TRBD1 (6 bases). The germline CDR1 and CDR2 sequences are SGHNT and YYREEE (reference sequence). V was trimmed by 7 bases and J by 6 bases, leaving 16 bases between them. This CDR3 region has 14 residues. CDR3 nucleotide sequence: TGTGCCAGCTACGAGACAGGAGTGGATGAAAAACTGTTTTTT. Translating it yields CASYETGVDEKLFF.

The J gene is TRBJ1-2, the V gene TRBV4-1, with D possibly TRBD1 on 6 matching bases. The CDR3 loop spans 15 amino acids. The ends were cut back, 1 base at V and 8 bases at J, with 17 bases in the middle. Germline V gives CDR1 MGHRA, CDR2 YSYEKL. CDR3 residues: CASSQVGEPQGGYTF. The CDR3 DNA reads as TGCGCCAGCAGCCAAGTGGGGGAACCACAGGGAGGCTACACCTTC.